One and the same sample provided the 26 T cell receptor beta chains below, sequenced in a study of T-cell memory formation after mild COVID-19. TCRdb reprocessed the 5' RACE reads with MiXCR, giving one entry per CDR3 protein. The data show roughly 510,000 distinct CDR3 sequences, with roughly 17% seen just once and about 7.5% held by the top ten. The sample was PBMCs or a T cell subset sorted from them (not recorded which). The receptor set was obtained from an adult woman who had mild COVID-19 (a few samples of this study predate the infection). Cell type and time point are not known.

This chain uses TRBV12-5 with TRBJ2-1; 15 bases map to TRBD2. Per germline, CDR1 LGHNT and CDR2 FRNRAP. The CDR3 spans 20 residues. Unmatched junction bases numbered 14, after V lost 2 bases and J lost 6 bases. The CDR3 region has the DNA TGTGCTAGTGGTTTGCCCCGGACTAGCGGGAGGGCCATCCTCGGCAATGAGCAGTTCTTC. Encoded protein: CASGLPRTSGRAILGNEQFF.

This clonotype was recorded a few times. This rearrangement joins TRBV7-8 to TRBJ1-3; tentatively, D is TRBD1 (6 bases). Germline CDR1 reads SGHVS; CDR2 reads FQNEAQ. The CDR3 runs to 16 residues. Trimming removed 2 bases at V and 4 bases at J, with 15 bases between. CDR3 sequence reads: CASSLLRGGFGNTIYF. The CDR3 DNA reads TGTGCCAGCAGCTTATTGAGGGGGGGGTTCGGAAACACCATATATTTT.

The chain recombines TRBV2 with TRBJ1-3; no firm D call. The CDR3 is made up of 14 amino acids. The V end was cut by 5 bases, the J end by 0 bases, with 8 bases between. Looked up from germline, CDR1 is SNHLY and CDR2 is FYNNEI. In DNA form, the CDR3 reads TGTGCCAGCAGTCCTACGAGCTCTGGAAACACCATATATTTT. It specifies CASSPTSSGNTIYF.

This clonotype has only a few counts. This chain links TRBV6-6 with TRBJ2-2, with 9 bases fitting TRBD1. Unmatched junction bases numbered 3, after V lost 8 bases and J lost 5 bases. This CDR3 spans 13 amino acids. The germline CDR1 and CDR2 sequences are MNHNY and SVGAGI (reference sequence). The CDR3 sequence is CASWTGVTGELFF. The CDR3 DNA sequence: TGTGCCAGCTGGACAGGGGTTACCGGGGAGCTGTTTTTT.

This clonotype has more than one count but fewer than ten. J is TRBJ2-3 and V is TRBV7-8, with a weak D call TRBD2 (5 bases). The CDR3 extends over 15 amino acids. Germline CDR1 and CDR2: SGHVS and FQNEAQ. Trimming pared 5 bases from V and 0 bases from J, leaving 12 bases between. DNA of the CDR3: TGTGCCAGCAGCCCCTTCCCGGGAAGCACAGATACGCAGTATTTT. Amino acids: CASSPFPGSTDTQYF.

The chain is built from TRBV9 and TRBJ2-1, with a weak D call TRBD2 (6 bases). Germline CDR1 is SGDLS and CDR2 is YYNGEE. Trimming took 0 bases from V and 9 from J, leaving 16 bases between them. The CDR3 extends over 15 amino acids. The CDR3 nucleotides are TGTGCCAGCAGCGTAGTTTCCGGGAGATTCTTTGAGCAGTTCTTC. This translates into CASSVVSGRFFEQFF. The whole variable domain, remainder taken from reference TRBV9 and TRBJ2-1, is DSGVTQTPKHLITATGQRVTLRCSPRSGDLSVYWYQQSLDQGLQFLIQYYNGEERAKGNILERFSAQQFPDLHSELNLSSLELGDSALYFCASSVVSGRFFEQFFGPGTRLTVL.

The sample holds a few counts of this clonotype. This CDR3 reads CASFLAETQYF. Written as DNA, the CDR3 is TGTGCCAGCTTTCTAGCGGAGACCCAGTACTTC. V is TRBV7-8 and J is TRBJ2-5; a weak D match, TRBD2 (6 bases). CDR3 length equals 11 residues. Germline-derived CDR1 and CDR2 are SGHVS and FQNEAQ. V gave up 8 bases and J gave up 5 bases, with 9 bases separating them.

The chain is built from TRBV18 and TRBJ1-4; 7 nucleotides match TRBD1. The V gene end was trimmed by 5 bases and the J gene end by 0 bases; junction bases not matched to a gene: 6. The CDR3 sequence is 16 residues long. CDR1 KGHSH and CDR2 LQKENI come from the germline V gene. The CDR3 DNA follows: TGTGCCAGCTCAACGACAGGGACCGCAACTAATGAAAAACTGTTTTTT. Its translation is CASSTTGTATNEKLFF.

The table lists this clonotype with a few counts. The chain has TRBV9 and TRBJ2-2; tentatively, D is TRBD2 (5 bases). The CDR3 has 18 residues. The germline CDR1 and CDR2 sequences are SGDLS and YYNGEE. Trimming removed 4 bases at V and 0 bases at J, with 19 bases between. The CDR3 is CASSTRDSWEPNTGELFF. The CDR3 DNA follows: TGTGCCAGCAGCACAAGAGATAGTTGGGAGCCGAACACCGGGGAGCTGTTTTTT.

The rearrangement joins TRBV5-1 to TRBJ2-1; D not resolved. V was clipped by 4 bases and J by 2 bases, with 10 bases between them. This CDR3 contains 14 residues. The germline gives CDR1 SGHRS, CDR2 YFSETQ. The CDR3 DNA sequence: TGCGCCAGCAGCACCGACAACACCTACAATGAGCAGTTCTTC. Amino acids: CASSTDNTYNEQFF.

The V call is TRBV7-6, the J call TRBJ1-2, with D perhaps TRBD1 (5 bases). The CDR3 consists of 19 residues. The V end was cut by 1 base, the J end by 2 bases, with 23 bases between. CDR1 and CDR2 from the germline V gene are SGHVS and FNYEAQ. The CDR3 nucleotides are TGTGCCAGCAGCTTAGATCTGGGACGGACGCCTCGGGGGAACTATGGCTACACCTTC. Translating gives CASSLDLGRTPRGNYGYTF.

The chain uses TRBV10-3 and TRBJ2-5, with D unresolved. Germline CDR1 ENHRY, CDR2 SYGVKD. The CDR3 extends over 13 amino acids. Between the trimmed V and J ends, which lost 10 bases and 2 bases, there was a span of 14 bases. CDR3 sequence (DNA): TGTGCCACCCTTAGGGTCCCTCAAGAGACCCAGTACTTC. Translated, it gives CATLRVPQETQYF.

This clonotype came up a few times. This chain joins TRBV7-2 and TRBJ1-4; D uncertain. V dropped 3 bases and J dropped 6 bases, with 17 bases sitting between them. Germline CDR1 SGHTA, CDR2 FQGNSA. This CDR3 region has 16 residues. The CDR3: CASSFGVGLFHEKLFF. In DNA, the CDR3 is TGTGCCAGCAGCTTCGGGGTTGGACTCTTTCATGAAAAACTGTTTTTT.

In nucleotides, the CDR3 is TGTGCCACCAGCAGAGATCTCCCGGCAGCCGTGAATGAGCAGTTCTTC. Its protein product is CATSRDLPAAVNEQFF. The chain combines TRBV15 with TRBJ2-1; D call uncertain. V dropped 0 bases and J dropped 7 bases, with 16 bases sitting between them. The CDR3 covers 16 residues. The germline gives CDR1 LNHNV, CDR2 YYDKDF (reference sequence).

This clonotype has a handful of counts. The chain is built from TRBV5-1 and TRBJ1-6, with D possibly being TRBD1 (5 bases). This CDR3 spans 12 amino acids. The ends were cut back, 5 bases at V and 8 bases at J, with 8 bases in the middle. From germline, CDR1 is SGHRS and CDR2 YFSETQ. CDR3 amino acids: CASRGVDSPLHF. CDR3 bases: TGCGCCAGCAGAGGGGTGGATTCACCCCTCCACTTT.

This clonotype was counted a few times. The chain links TRBV7-9 to TRBJ2-5; D could derive from TRBD1 or TRBD2 (5 bases each). This CDR3 has 12 residues. Between the trimmed V and J ends, which lost 2 bases and 7 bases, there was a span of 8 bases. Germline values: CDR1 SEHNR, CDR2 FQNEAQ (reference sequence). CDR3 in DNA: TGTGCCAGCAGCTTACCGAGGGGGACCCAGTACTTC. Translation gives CASSLPRGTQYF.

The V and J genes are TRBV12-3 or TRBV12-4 and TRBJ1-1; TRBD1 might be the D (5 bases). This CDR3 has 15 amino acids. The germline V and J ends were trimmed by 4 bases and 4 bases, with 16 bases remaining between them. In DNA form, the CDR3 reads TGTGCCAGCAGTTCCGCAGGGAGTTCAAGCACTGAAGCTTTCTTT. Translating it yields CASSSAGSSSTEAFF.

The V and J genes are TRBV12-3 or TRBV12-4 and TRBJ2-1, with 9 bases matching TRBD2. CDR3 size: 16 residues. After removal of 3 bases from V and 4 bases from J, the junction contained 7 bases not matched to a gene. The CDR3 reads CASSFDWREGYNEQFF. The CDR3 DNA reads TGTGCCAGCAGTTTCGATTGGCGGGAGGGGTACAATGAGCAGTTCTTC.

In this sample, this clonotype turned up many times. The chain joins TRBV4-2 to TRBJ1-4; D call uncertain. Germline V gene sequence: CDR1 LGHNA, CDR2 YNFKEQ. Trimming pared 8 bases from V and 8 bases from J, leaving 6 bases between. This CDR3 is built from 10 residues. The CDR3 loop is CASGGEKLFF. CDR3 coding DNA: TGTGCCAGCGGCGGGGAAAAACTGTTTTTT.

This chain links TRBV29-1 with TRBJ2-2, with D possibly matching TRBD1 (5 bases). Germline V gene lookup returns CDR1 SQVTM and CDR2 ANQGSEA. The CDR3 sequence is 14 residues long. The ends were cut back, 5 bases at V and 1 base at J, with 11 bases in the middle. The CDR3 loop reads CSVTTGWNTGELFF. CDR3 DNA sequence: TGCAGCGTTACTACAGGTTGGAACACCGGGGAGCTGTTTTTT.

This clonotype occurred many times. The chain has TRBV7-9 and TRBJ2-7; D remains ambiguous. Per the germline V gene, CDR1 is SEHNR and CDR2 is FQNEAQ (reference sequence). Between the trimmed V and J ends, which lost 5 bases and 1 base, there was a span of 6 bases. The CDR3 loop spans 12 amino acids. CDR3 sequence reads: CASSVESYEQYF. The CDR3 nucleotides read TGTGCCAGCAGCGTGGAATCCTACGAGCAGTACTTC.

This clonotype was detected only a few times. V and J are TRBV12-3 or TRBV12-4 and TRBJ2-1; TRBD2 matches at 10 bases. The CDR3 has 16 residues. V lost 7 bases to trimming and J lost 2 bases; unmatched junction nucleotides: 8. This CDR3 is CASTNVGTSAYNEQFF. DNA of the CDR3: TGTGCCAGCACCAACGTCGGGACTAGCGCCTACAATGAGCAGTTCTTC.

The chain joins TRBV5-5 to TRBJ2-3; 7 nucleotides line up with TRBD2. Looked up from germline, CDR1 is SGHKS and CDR2 is YYEKEE (reference sequence). The V segment lost 5 bases and the J segment 3 bases; nucleotides outside the gene matches: 6. The CDR3 has 14 residues. In DNA, the CDR3 is TGTGCCAGCAGTCAATCTAGCGGAACAGATACGCAGTATTTT. This translates into CASSQSSGTDTQYF.

In its sample, this clonotype was seen a few times. The rearrangement links TRBV24-1 to TRBJ2-1; 14 positions match TRBD2. Per germline, CDR1 KGHDR and CDR2 SFDVKD. The CDR3 spans 17 residues. V lost 3 bases and J lost 5; bases outside the gene matches: 5. CDR3 nucleotide sequence: TGTGCCACCAGTGATCAGGGACTAGCGGGAGCCCACAATGAGCAGTTCTTC. This translates into CATSDQGLAGAHNEQFF.

The chain has TRBV2 and TRBJ1-5; the match to TRBD1 covers 8 bases. V was clipped by 3 bases and J by 7 bases; unmatched bases: 11. Per germline, CDR1 SNHLY and CDR2 FYNNEI. The CDR3 consists of 16 residues. The CDR3 sequence: CASSDGRGREGQPQHF. The CDR3, as DNA: TGTGCCAGCAGTGATGGCAGGGGGCGAGAGGGACAGCCCCAGCATTTT.

The CDR3 spells CASSISPGGNTEAFF. CDR3 bases: TGTGCCAGTAGTATCTCCCCCGGGGGGAACACTGAAGCTTTCTTT. V is TRBV19 and J is TRBJ1-1, with D perhaps TRBD1 (5 bases). The germline V gene encodes CDR1 LNHDA and CDR2 SQIVND (reference sequence). The CDR3 spans 15 residues. Trimming took 3 bases from V and 1 from J, leaving 12 bases between them. The full variable domain, rest sourced from reference TRBV19 and TRBJ1-1, is DGGITQSPKYLFRKEGQNVTLSCEQNLNHDAMYWYRQDPGQGLRLIYYSQIVNDFQKGDIAEGYSVSREKKESFPLTVTSAQKNPTAFYLCASSISPGGNTEAFFGQGTRLTVV.